This T cell receptor beta chain was found in a study of naive and memory T cell subsets. Findings and limits, study-wide: Naive repertoires, especially CD8, held a few larger clonotypes, possibly memory cells re-expressing CD45RA. Expression changes during T cell differentiation may affect RNA-based TCR counts.

This clonotype has a handful of counts. Its specificity is unknown. The V and J ends lost 0 bases and 2 bases respectively, with 11 bases between them. Germline V CDR1 and CDR2: LGHNA, YNFKEQ. This CDR3 spans 15 amino acids. An equimolar mix of two oligonucleotides served as the beta constant-region primer for TRBC1 and TRBC2. Ligated cDNA was amplified by four rounds of PCR with nested alpha and beta constant-region primers and SP2. One entry per CDR3 protein, called by TCRdb with MiXCR from the UMI-ligation and nested PCR reads. The table includes 98,000 or so distinct CDR3 sequences, 11% detected once.

The TCR was taken from a human donor in good health. The chain uses TRBV4-2 and TRBJ2-7, with D perhaps matching TRBD1 (5 bases). Sequenced sample: naive CD4+ T cells from blood. CDR3 coding DNA: TGTGCCAGCAGCCAAGAAAACCAGGGTCCCTACGAGCAGTACTTC. Amino acids: CASSQENQGPYEQYF.